This T cell receptor beta chain was identified during a study of regulatory T cells in long-lasting Graves disease. Overall study findings and caveats: Compared with new cases, persistent Graves' patients showed reduced TCR diversity.

Germline V CDR1 and CDR2: MNHEY, SMNVEV (reference sequence). This CDR3 region has 16 residues. The V and J ends lost 3 bases and 2 bases, in that order; junction bases with no gene match: 6. Noted time point: newly diagnosed GD, antithyroid drugs for less than 3 months. PBMC RNA served as the TCR library source. The authors diagnosed Graves' disease using American Thyroid Association guidelines. Combining iRepertoire HTBI primers with Arm-PCR of CDR3 regions, the authors built TCR beta libraries. TCRdb fed the multiplex PCR reads into MiXCR, producing one record per CDR3 protein. The sample consists of a few hundred thousand distinct CDR3 sequences, around 18% of them appearing once. As to this clonotype: Its matching antigen is unknown.

Sequenced material: peripheral blood mononuclear cells (PBMCs), taken at new diagnosis, from a patient treated with antithyroid drugs. This chain links TRBV27 with TRBJ2-3; 9 bases are a match to TRBD2. The source of this sequence is a female donor with Graves disease. CDR3 nucleotide sequence: TGTGCCAGCAGTTTGGGGCTAGCGGGACTCACAGATACGCAGTATTTT. Translating it yields CASSLGLAGLTDTQYF.